A single sample is the source of the 21 T cell receptor beta chains below, sequenced in a study of human T cells and chemical hapten exposure (dated by TCRdb to the early 2020s). Library preparation used RACE. For sequencing, a NextSeq 500 was employed. TCRdb trimmed public reads at Q25 via fastp, called clones via MiXCR and kept in-frame beta chains. Records with the same CDR3 protein are collapsed into one entry carrying the most frequent genes and DNA. The sample profile shows some 94,000 distinct CDR3 sequences; 12% of them were found once. Clones ranked in the top ten supply over 2% of the sample. In light of the paper, this sample's time point label describes: patch test 1, 2 weeks after DPC sensitization. The meaning of the sample's treatment or condition label: therapeutic diphenylcyclopropenone sensitization with weekly scalp DPC. The sample here was whole blood, taken in connection with sensitization to the hapten diphenylcyclopropenone (DPC). The source of these receptors is a woman in her 40s with alopecia areata. Some clones in this sample may be carry-over from other donors' samples.

This clonotype was picked up a small number of times. J is TRBJ2-7 and V is TRBV18; D perhaps matches TRBD2 (5 bases). Germline-derived CDR1 and CDR2 are KGHSH and LQKENI. CDR3 size: 15 residues. V gave up 3 bases and J gave up 2 bases, with 14 bases separating them. In DNA form, the CDR3 reads TGTGCCAGCTCACCCCCGGACTTGTCTACCTACGAGCAGTACTTC. This encodes CASSPPDLSTYEQYF.

The V call is TRBV18, the J call TRBJ1-1; TRBD1 matches 8 bases. The junction had 7 bases not matched to a gene; V was cut back by 0 bases and J by 7 bases. The CDR3 length is 15 residues. Germline CDR1 reads KGHSH; CDR2 reads LQKENI. The CDR3 DNA is TGTGCCAGCTCACCACCGGGACAGGCACGATTTGAAGCTTTCTTT. Its protein product is CASSPPGQARFEAFF. The variable domain in full, completed from reference TRBV18 and TRBJ1-1, reads NAGVMQNPRHLVRRRGQEARLRCSPMKGHSHVYWYRQLPEEGLKFMVYLQKENIIDESGMPKERFSAEFPKEGPSILRIQQVVRGDSAAYFCASSPPGQARFEAFFGQGTRLTVV.

The chain couples TRBV4-3 to TRBJ2-3; D gene ambiguous. Germline-derived CDR1 and CDR2 are LGHNA and YSLEER. The CDR3 length is 15 residues. V gave up 1 base and J gave up 6 bases, with 14 bases separating them. CDR3 in DNA: TGCGCCAGCAGCCAAGGACCGTTAGAGTCCGATACGCAGTATTTT. It specifies CASSQGPLESDTQYF.

V and J are TRBV29-1 and TRBJ2-4; no clear D. V lost 0 bases and J 3 bases, leaving 6 bases between the germline ends. This CDR3 has 13 residues. The germline V gene encodes CDR1 SQVTM and CDR2 ANQGSEA. This chain's CDR3 is CSVEDSSKNIQYF. CDR3 bases: TGCAGCGTTGAAGATTCAAGCAAAAACATTCAGTACTTC.

This sequence joins TRBV29-1 and TRBJ1-5, with a tentative D call TRBD1 (5 bases). The V end was cut by 4 bases, the J end by 2 bases, with 9 bases between. Germline-derived CDR1 and CDR2 are SQVTM and ANQGSEA. This CDR3 comprises 13 residues. This CDR3 is CSVGSQGNQPQHF. The CDR3 bases are TGCAGCGTTGGATCACAGGGCAATCAGCCCCAGCATTTT.

This clonotype was observed a few times. J is TRBJ2-7 and V is TRBV29-1; 11 bases match TRBD2. The CDR3 has 14 residues. Germline V gene lookup returns CDR1 SQVTM and CDR2 ANQGSEA. V dropped 4 bases and J dropped 3; count of bases not matched to a gene: 5. In DNA, the CDR3 is TGCAGCGTTGGTTCCGGGACTAGCGGCTACGAGCAGTACTTC. It is translated as CSVGSGTSGYEQYF.

The chain employs TRBV28 and TRBJ1-5; a possible D gene is TRBD1 (6 bases). The CDR3 runs 12 residues. Trimming pared 6 bases from V and 5 bases from J, leaving 8 bases between. From germline, CDR1 is MDHEN and CDR2 SYDVKM. In nucleotides, the CDR3 is TGTGCCAGCAGGAGGGGGGATCAGCCCCAGCATTTT. This codes for CASRRGDQPQHF.

This clonotype was seen only a few times. V and J are TRBV12-3 or TRBV12-4 and TRBJ2-1; 8 bases are shared with TRBD2. This CDR3 has 14 amino acids. J lost 1 base, V lost 8 bases, and 4 bases had no gene match. The CDR3 loop reads CASVAGMSYNEQFF. In DNA, the CDR3 is TGTGCCAGCGTAGCGGGAATGTCCTACAATGAGCAGTTCTTC.

The chain couples TRBV4-3 to TRBJ2-5; D is undetermined. Looked up from germline, CDR1 is LGHNA and CDR2 is YSLEER. Trimming took 0 bases from V and 7 from J, leaving 12 bases between them. The CDR3 is 14 residues long. The CDR3 here is CASSQDHLPGTQYF. The CDR3 DNA is TGCGCCAGCAGCCAAGATCACCTACCAGGGACCCAGTACTTC.

This clonotype was seen only a few times. V is TRBV4-3 and J is TRBJ1-4, with a possible D match to TRBD1 (6 bases). Trimming cost V 2 bases and J 5 bases, with 9 bases left between them. The CDR3 is 14 amino acids. Per the germline V gene, CDR1 is LGHNA and CDR2 is YSLEER. CDR3 nucleotides: TGCGCCAGCAGCCAACAGGGGCAGAATGAAAAACTGTTTTTT. Translating it yields CASSQQGQNEKLFF.

The DNA for the CDR3 is TGTGCCAGTTTGACTAGCGGGAGATCGCTGGGCAATGAGCAGTTCTTC. Translation: CASLTSGRSLGNEQFF. The chain links TRBV5-6 to TRBJ2-1; 12 bases line up with TRBD2. CDR1 and CDR2 from the germline V gene are SGHDT and YYEEEE. There are 16 residues in the CDR3. The V gene end was trimmed by 8 bases and the J gene end by 6 bases; junction bases not matched to a gene: 12.

This rearrangement joins TRBV29-1 to TRBJ2-7, with D unclear. This CDR3 has 11 residues. Trimming stripped 7 bases from V and 2 bases from J, with 9 bases between. From germline, CDR1 is SQVTM and CDR2 ANQGSEA. CDR3 coding DNA: TGCAGCGGGTCGACGACCTACGAGCAGTACTTC. Protein sequence: CSGSTTYEQYF.

This clonotype was seen only a few times. This chain's CDR3 is CASSLVFTGQLPNQPQHF. The CDR3 nucleotides read TGTGCCAGCAGCTTAGTTTTTACGGGACAGCTACCGAATCAGCCCCAGCATTTT. The chain links TRBV7-9 to TRBJ1-5; 7 nucleotides align to TRBD1. Germline values: CDR1 SEHNR, CDR2 FQNEAQ (reference sequence). With 1 base clipped from V and 4 bases from J, the junction kept 13 bases outside the gene matches. This CDR3 region has 18 residues.

This clonotype was observed many times. The genes are TRBV7-9 and TRBJ2-7, with D hard to call. Trimming removed 1 base at V and 0 bases at J, with 16 bases between. This CDR3 has 17 amino acids. The germline V gene encodes CDR1 SEHNR and CDR2 FQNEAQ (reference sequence). The CDR3 protein is CASSLGLGTPDSYEQYF. CDR3 in DNA: TGTGCCAGCAGCTTAGGCCTGGGCACCCCCGACTCCTACGAGCAGTACTTC. The whole variable domain, filled in from reference TRBV7-9 and TRBJ2-7, reads DTGVSQNPRHKITKRGQNVTFRCDPISEHNRLYWYRQTLGQGPEFLTYFQNEAQLEKSRLLSDRFSAERPKGSFSTLEIQRTEQGDSAMYLCASSLGLGTPDSYEQYFGPGTRLTVT.

CDR3 sequence (DNA): TGTGCCAGCAACGGGGGGCGATACACTGAAGCTTTCTTT. Its translation is CASNGGRYTEAFF. The genes are TRBV6-2 or TRBV6-3 and TRBJ1-1, with D possibly being TRBD1 (6 bases). Germline lookup yields CDR1 MNHEY and CDR2 SVGEGT. The CDR3 spans 13 residues. V was cut by 7 bases and J by 3 bases, with 12 bases left in between.

In its sample, this clonotype was seen many times. The chain joins TRBV19 to TRBJ2-5, with 13 bases that match TRBD2. The CDR3 has 15 amino acids. Germline assignment: CDR1 LNHDA and CDR2 SQIVND (reference sequence). V shed 3 bases, J shed 4 bases, and the junction held 2 bases outside the gene matches. CDR3 in amino acids: CASSMGLAGRETQYF. The CDR3 nucleotides read TGTGCCAGTAGTATGGGACTAGCGGGAAGAGAGACCCAGTACTTC.

This clonotype came up a few times. The rearrangement links TRBV3-1 to TRBJ2-5; no clear D gene. CDR1 is LGHDT, CDR2 YNNKEL, per germline (reference sequence). Trimming removed 7 bases at V and 4 bases at J, with 25 bases between. The CDR3 is 17 amino acids. This chain's CDR3 is CASTPQNSELVGETQYF. The CDR3 region has the DNA TGTGCCAGCACCCCACAGAACTCAGAACTGGTCGGAGAGACCCAGTACTTC.

This clonotype has a handful of counts. V gene TRBV28 combines with J gene TRBJ1-6, with no clear D. Trimming shortened V by 7 bases and J by 10 bases, and 11 bases separated the two germline ends. CDR1 is MDHEN, CDR2 SYDVKM, per germline. There are 12 residues in the CDR3. CDR3 residues: CASTLPGSPLHF. The CDR3 coding sequence is TGTGCCAGCACCCTGCCTGGGTCACCCCTCCACTTT.

This rearrangement joins TRBV28 to TRBJ2-7; possible D gene TRBD1, 5 bases. The CDR3 totals 14 residues. Germline-derived CDR1 and CDR2 are MDHEN and SYDVKM. The V gene lost 2 bases and the J gene lost 3 bases, with 11 bases spanning the gap. The CDR3 DNA is TGTGCCAGCAGTTTACTCAGGGTTTACTACGAGCAGTACTTC. This translates into CASSLLRVYYEQYF.

At least ten counts were recorded for this clonotype. The chain has TRBV6-2 or TRBV6-3 and TRBJ2-3; the match to TRBD2 covers 11 bases. V shed 2 bases and J 6 bases; nucleotides not matched to a gene: 7. The CDR3 has 16 residues. Germline V gene data show CDR1 as MNHEY and CDR2 as SVGEGT. The CDR3 DNA reads as TGTGCCAGCAGTTACATCCCTAGCGGGAGGTCGGATACGCAGTATTTT. This gives the protein CASSYIPSGRSDTQYF.

This clonotype was recorded many times. This chain joins TRBV18 and TRBJ2-2; TRBD2 agrees at 12 bases. CDR3 size: 16 residues. Germline V gene data show CDR1 as KGHSH and CDR2 as LQKENI. The ends lost 0 bases at V and 6 bases at J; junction bases unmatched: 2. CDR3 sequence reads: CASSPPTSGSAGELFF. Here the CDR3 DNA reads TGTGCCAGCTCACCACCGACTAGCGGGAGCGCCGGGGAGCTGTTTTTT.